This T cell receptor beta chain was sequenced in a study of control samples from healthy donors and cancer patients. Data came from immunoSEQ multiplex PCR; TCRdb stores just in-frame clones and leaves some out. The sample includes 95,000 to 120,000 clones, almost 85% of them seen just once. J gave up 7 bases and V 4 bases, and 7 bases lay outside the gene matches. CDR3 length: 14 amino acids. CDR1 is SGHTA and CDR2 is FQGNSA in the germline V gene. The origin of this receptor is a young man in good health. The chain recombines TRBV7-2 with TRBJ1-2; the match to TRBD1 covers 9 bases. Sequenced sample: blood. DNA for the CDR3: TGTGCCAGCAGCTCCGCCGGGACAGGGCCTGGCTACACCTTC. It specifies CASSSAGTGPGYTF.